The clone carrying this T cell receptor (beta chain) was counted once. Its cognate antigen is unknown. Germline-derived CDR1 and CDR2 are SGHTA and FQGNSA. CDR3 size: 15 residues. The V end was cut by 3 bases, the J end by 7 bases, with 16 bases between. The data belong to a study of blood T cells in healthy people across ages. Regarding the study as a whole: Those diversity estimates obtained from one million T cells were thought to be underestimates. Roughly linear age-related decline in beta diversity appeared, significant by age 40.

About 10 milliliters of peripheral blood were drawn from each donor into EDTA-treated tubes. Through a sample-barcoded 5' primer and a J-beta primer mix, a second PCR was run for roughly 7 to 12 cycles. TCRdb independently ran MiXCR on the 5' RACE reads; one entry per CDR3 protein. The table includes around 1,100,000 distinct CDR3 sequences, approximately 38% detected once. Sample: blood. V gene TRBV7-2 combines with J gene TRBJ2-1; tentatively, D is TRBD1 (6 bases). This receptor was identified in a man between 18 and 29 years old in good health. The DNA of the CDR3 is TGTGCCAGCAGCTTCCGGGACCCTCAGGGGAATGAGCAGTTCTTC. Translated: CASSFRDPQGNEQFF. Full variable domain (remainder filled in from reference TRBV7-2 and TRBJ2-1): GAGVSQSPSNKVTEKGKDVELRCDPISGHTALYWYRQSLGQGLEFLIYFQGNSAPDKSGLPSDRFSAERTGGSVSTLTIQRTQQEDSAVYLCASSFRDPQGNEQFFGPGTRLTVL.